This TCR beta chain originates from a study of cytomegalovirus exposure and HLA in healthy donors. With 60 Vbeta and 13 Jbeta primers, the PCR was carried out. Produced via immunoSEQ multiplex PCR; TCRdb's table is partial and in-frame only. The data show nearly 110,000 clones, about 75% seen once. This clone was counted a few times. A junction end diverges from the germline sequence, so it may reflect a read error. Material for sequencing was PBMCs. The sequence came from a male donor in good health and CMV-seropositive.

The CDR3 loop reads CASSEAYGANVLTF. The CDR3 region has the DNA TGTGCCAGCAGCGAAGCCTACGGGGCCAACGTCCTGACTTTC. The rearrangement uses TRBV6-1 and TRBJ2-6; unclear D gene. The CDR3 loop spans 14 amino acids. In germline, CDR1 is MNHNS, CDR2 SASEGT.